In this sample, the clone carrying this T cell receptor (beta chain) turned up once. What it binds is unknown. This CDR3 is built from 14 residues. Germline V gene data show CDR1 as MNHNS and CDR2 as SASEGT. The trim removed 4 bases at V and 5 bases at J, leaving 5 bases unmatched. This sample is drawn from a study of OX40 agonist ivuxolimab in advanced cancers. Broader study findings: Clonal expansion by week 6 occurred in CD4+ and CD8+ blood T cells (at 0.1 to 3.0 mg/kg).

The cohort excluded patients with autoimmune disease history or systemic immunosuppression. TCRdb's copy holds only in-frame clones and misses some; the assay was immunoSEQ multiplex PCR. The sample yields tens of thousands of clones, 85% seen once. The chain is built from TRBV6-1 and TRBJ1-5; 7 bases fit TRBD1. The receptor was isolated from an adult with an advanced solid tumor such as melanoma, head and neck, liver or kidney cancer. The specimen was CD4+ or CD8+ T cells sorted from blood, collected in a trial of the OX40 agonist ivuxolimab. This chain's CDR3 is CASSVQGLYQPQHF. The CDR3 DNA follows: TGTGCCAGCAGTGTACAGGGGTTGTATCAGCCCCAGCATTTT.